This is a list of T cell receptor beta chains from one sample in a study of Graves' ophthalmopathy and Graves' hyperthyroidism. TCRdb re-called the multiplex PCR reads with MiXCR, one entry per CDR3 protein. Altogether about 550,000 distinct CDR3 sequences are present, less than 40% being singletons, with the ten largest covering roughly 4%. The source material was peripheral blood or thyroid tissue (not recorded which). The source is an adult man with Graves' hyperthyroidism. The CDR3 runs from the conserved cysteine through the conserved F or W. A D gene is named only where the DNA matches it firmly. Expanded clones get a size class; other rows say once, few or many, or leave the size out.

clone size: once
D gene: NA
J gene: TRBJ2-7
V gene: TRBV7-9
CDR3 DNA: TGTGCCAGCGGCCAAGACGGGACTCTCCTACGGGAGCAGTACTTC
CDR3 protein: CASGQDGTLLREQYF

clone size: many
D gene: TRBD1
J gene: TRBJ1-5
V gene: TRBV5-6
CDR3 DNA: TGTGCCAGCAGCTTGGCCAGGGGGCGAGTAAGCAATCAGCCCCAGCATTTT
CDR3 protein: CASSLARGRVSNQPQHF

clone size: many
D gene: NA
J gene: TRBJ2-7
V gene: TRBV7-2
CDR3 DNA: TGTGCCAGCAGCTTCGGCGGGACCTACGAGCAGTACTTC
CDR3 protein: CASSFGGTYEQYF

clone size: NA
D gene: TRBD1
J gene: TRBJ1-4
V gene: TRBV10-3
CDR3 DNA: TGTGCCATCAGTGAGGGACAGGGCAGTGAAAAACTGTTTTTT
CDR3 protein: CAISEGQGSEKLFF

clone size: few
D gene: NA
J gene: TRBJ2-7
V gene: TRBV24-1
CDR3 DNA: TGTGCCACCAGTGACTTCGTCGGGGGTAGGGACGAGCAGTACTTC
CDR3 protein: CATSDFVGGRDEQYF

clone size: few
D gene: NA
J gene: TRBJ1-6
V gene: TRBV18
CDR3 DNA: TGTGCCAGCTCAGTATCCGGGACACCCGTAGGTCCCCTCCACTTT
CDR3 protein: CASSVSGTPVGPLHF

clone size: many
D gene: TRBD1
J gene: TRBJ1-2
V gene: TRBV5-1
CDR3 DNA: TGCGCCAGCAGCTCTGGACAGGGACGGAACTATGGCTACACCTTC
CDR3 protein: CASSSGQGRNYGYTF

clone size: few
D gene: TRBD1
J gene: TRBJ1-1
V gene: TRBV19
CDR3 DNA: TGTGCCAGTAGTATTTCATGGAGGGGGCGAGGGGGTACTGAAGCTTTCTTT
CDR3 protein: CASSISWRGRGGTEAFF

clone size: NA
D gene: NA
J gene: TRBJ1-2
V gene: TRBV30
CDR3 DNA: TGTGCCTGGACGACATTCAACTATGGCTACACCTTC
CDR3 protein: CAWTTFNYGYTF

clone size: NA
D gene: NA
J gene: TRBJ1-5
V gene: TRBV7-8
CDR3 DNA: TGTGCCAGCAGCTTAGCGCGGAGTTACAATCAGCCCCGGCATTTT
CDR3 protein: CASSLARSYNQPRHF

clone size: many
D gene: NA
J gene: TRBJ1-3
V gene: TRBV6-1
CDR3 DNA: TGTGCCAGCAGGGCAGATGGAAACACCATATATTTT
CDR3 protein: CASRADGNTIYF

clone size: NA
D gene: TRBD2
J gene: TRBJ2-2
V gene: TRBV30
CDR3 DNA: TGTGCCTGGCGACTAGCGGGGGACACGAACACCGGGGAGCTGTTTTTT
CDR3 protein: CAWRLAGDTNTGELFF

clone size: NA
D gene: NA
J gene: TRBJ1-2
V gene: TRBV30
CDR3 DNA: TGTGCCTGGAGTGGCAGCCTCATAGTTTCTAACTATGGCTACACCTTC
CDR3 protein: CAWSGSLIVSNYGYTF

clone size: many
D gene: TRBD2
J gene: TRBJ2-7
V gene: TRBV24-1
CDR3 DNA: TGTGCCACCAGTGATTTCGGGACTAGCGGGAACGAGCAGTACTTC
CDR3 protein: CATSDFGTSGNEQYF

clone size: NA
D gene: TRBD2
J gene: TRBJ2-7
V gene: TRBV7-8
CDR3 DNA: TGTGCCAGCAGCCTAGCGGGGTATCACGAGCAGTACTTC
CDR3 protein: CASSLAGYHEQYF

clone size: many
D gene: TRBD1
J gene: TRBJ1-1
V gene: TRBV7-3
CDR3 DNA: TGTGCCAGCAGTAAAAAGACAGGGACCACTGAAGCTTTCTTT
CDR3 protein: CASSKKTGTTEAFF

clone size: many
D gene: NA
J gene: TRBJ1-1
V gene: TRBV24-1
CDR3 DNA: TGTGCCACCAGTTACACCGTTGGCGGGAGCAACACTGAAGCTTTCTTT
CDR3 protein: CATSYTVGGSNTEAFF

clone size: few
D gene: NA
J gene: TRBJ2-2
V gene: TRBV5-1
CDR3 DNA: TGCGCCAGCAGCCCCTCGGGGGGCCGGGCCGGGGAGCTGTTTTTT
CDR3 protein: CASSPSGGRAGELFF

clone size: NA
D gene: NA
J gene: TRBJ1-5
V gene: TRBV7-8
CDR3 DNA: TGTGCCAGCAGACCTGGACAGTCCAATCAGCCCCAGCATTTT
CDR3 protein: CASRPGQSNQPQHF

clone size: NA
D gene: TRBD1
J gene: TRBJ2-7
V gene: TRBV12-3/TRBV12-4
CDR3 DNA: TGTGCCAGCAGTTGGTCTGGGACAGGTGTGAACGAGCAGTACTTC
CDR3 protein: CASSWSGTGVNEQYF

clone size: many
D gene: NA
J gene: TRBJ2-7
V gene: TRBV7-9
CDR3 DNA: TGTGCCAGCAGCCAAGGGGGATACTACGAGCAGTACTTC
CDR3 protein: CASSQGGYYEQYF

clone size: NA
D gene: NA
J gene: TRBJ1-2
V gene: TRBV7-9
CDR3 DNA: TGTGCCAGCAGCCAAGTAGGGGTTCCCGGTGGCTACACCTTC
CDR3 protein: CASSQVGVPGGYTF

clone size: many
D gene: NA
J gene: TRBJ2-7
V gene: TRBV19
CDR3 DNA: TGTGCCAGTTCGGACGCAGGTCGTTACTACGAGCAGTACTTC
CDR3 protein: CASSDAGRYYEQYF

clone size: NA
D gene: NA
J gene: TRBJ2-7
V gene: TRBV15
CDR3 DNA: TGTGCCACCAGCAAGTACAGGGCCTACGAGCAGTACTTC
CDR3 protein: CATSKYRAYEQYF

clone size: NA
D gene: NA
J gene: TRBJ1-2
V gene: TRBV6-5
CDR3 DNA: TGTGCCAGCAGTTGGGGGAACCGTGGCTACACCTTC
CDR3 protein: CASSWGNRGYTF

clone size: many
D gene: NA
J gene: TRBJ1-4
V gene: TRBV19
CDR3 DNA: TGTGCCAGTAGTGCGACGGGCCCTAAAGAAAAACTGTTTTTT
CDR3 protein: CASSATGPKEKLFF

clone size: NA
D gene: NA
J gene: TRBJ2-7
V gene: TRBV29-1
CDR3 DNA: TGCAGCGTTCCGACAGGATCCTACAATGAGCAGTACTTC
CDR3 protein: CSVPTGSYNEQYF